This TCR beta chain derives from a study of blood T cell repertoires in COVID-19. Generated by immunoSEQ multiplex PCR, the TCRdb table keeps only in-frame clones and is missing some. The sample holds 60,000 or so clones, roughly 88% seen once. Sequencing used peripheral blood. This clonotype originated in a man aged 30-40 years with COVID-19, enrolled during active disease.

The CDR3 nucleotides read TGTGCCAGCAGCCCGGGACAGGGGGACTACACCTTC. Translated: CASSPGQGDYTF. The rearrangement joins TRBV7-8 to TRBJ1-2; TRBD1 matches 11 bases. The CDR3 has 12 amino acids. The germline CDR1 and CDR2 sequences are SGHVS and FQNEAQ. The J segment lost 10 bases and the V segment lost 5 bases, leaving 3 bases of the junction unmatched.